This TCR beta chain stems from a study of blood T cell repertoires in COVID-19. The authors' processing: Amplified reference gene primers provided the basis for estimating nucleated cell counts. The method was immunoSEQ multiplex PCR; TCRdb's version includes in-frame clones alone and lacks a portion of them. V, J and clone size were drawn from that table, and D and trimming were deduced from the DNA. The sample records about 340,000 clones, about 90% being singletons. The CDR3 loop spans 13 amino acids. CDR1 is LGHNT, CDR2 FRNRAP, per germline. V shed 2 bases and J shed 3 bases, with 5 bases lying between them.

The origin of this receptor is a woman aged 45-65 years with COVID-19, enrolled during active disease. Sequenced: peripheral blood. The chain carries TRBV12-5 and TRBJ2-1; unclear D gene. The CDR3: CASGLTVYNEQFF. The CDR3 coding sequence is TGTGCTAGTGGTTTGACAGTCTACAATGAGCAGTTCTTC. Looking up the rest from reference TRBV12-5 and TRBJ2-1 gives the full variable domain: DARVTQTPRHKVTEMGQEVTMRCQPILGHNTVFWYRQTMMQGLELLAYFRNRAPLDDSGMPKDRFSAEMPDATLATLKIQPSEPRDSAVYFCASGLTVYNEQFFGPGTRLTVL.